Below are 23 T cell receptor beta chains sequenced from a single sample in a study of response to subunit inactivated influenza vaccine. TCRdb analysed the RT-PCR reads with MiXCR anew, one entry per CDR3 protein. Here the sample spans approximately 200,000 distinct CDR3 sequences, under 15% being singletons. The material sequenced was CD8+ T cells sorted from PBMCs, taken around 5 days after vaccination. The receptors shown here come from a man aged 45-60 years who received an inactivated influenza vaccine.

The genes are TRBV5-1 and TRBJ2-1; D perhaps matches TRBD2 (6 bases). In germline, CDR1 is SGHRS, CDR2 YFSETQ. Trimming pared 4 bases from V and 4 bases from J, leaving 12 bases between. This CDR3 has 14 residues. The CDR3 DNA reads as TGCGCCAGCAGCCCGGCGGGACTGTACAATGAGCAGTTCTTC. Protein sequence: CASSPAGLYNEQFF.

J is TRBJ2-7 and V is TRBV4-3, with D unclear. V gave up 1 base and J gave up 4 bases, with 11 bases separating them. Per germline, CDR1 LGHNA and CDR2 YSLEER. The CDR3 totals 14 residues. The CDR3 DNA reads TGCGCCAGCAGCCAAGGGGTTCATGGATACGAGCAGTACTTC. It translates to CASSQGVHGYEQYF.

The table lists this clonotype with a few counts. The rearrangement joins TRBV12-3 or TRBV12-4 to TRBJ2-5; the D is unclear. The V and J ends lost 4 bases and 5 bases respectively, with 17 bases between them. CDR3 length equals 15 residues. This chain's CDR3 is CASSYQLELGETQYF. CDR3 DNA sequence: TGTGCCAGCAGTTACCAATTAGAGCTGGGGGAGACCCAGTACTTC.

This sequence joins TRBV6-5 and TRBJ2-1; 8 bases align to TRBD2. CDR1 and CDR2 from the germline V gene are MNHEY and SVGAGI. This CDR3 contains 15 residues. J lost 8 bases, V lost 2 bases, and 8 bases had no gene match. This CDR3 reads CASSYGSGTSYEQFF. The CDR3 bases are TGTGCCAGCAGTTACGGAAGTGGGACTAGTTATGAGCAGTTCTTC.

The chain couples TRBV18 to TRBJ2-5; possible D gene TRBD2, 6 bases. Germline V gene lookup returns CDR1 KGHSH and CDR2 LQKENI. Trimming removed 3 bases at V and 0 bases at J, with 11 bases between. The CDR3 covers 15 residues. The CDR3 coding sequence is TGTGCCAGCTCACCCCGGTGGGGGGACCAAGAGACCCAGTACTTC. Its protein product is CASSPRWGDQETQYF.

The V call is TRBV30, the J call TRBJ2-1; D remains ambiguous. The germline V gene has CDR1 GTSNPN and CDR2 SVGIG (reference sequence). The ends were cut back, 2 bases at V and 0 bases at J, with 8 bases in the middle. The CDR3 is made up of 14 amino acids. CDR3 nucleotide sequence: TGTGCCTGGAGTATCCCAACCTCCTACAATGAGCAGTTCTTC. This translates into CAWSIPTSYNEQFF. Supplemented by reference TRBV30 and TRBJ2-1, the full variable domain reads SQTIHQWPATLVQPVGSPLSLECTVEGTSNPNLYWYRQAAGRGLQLLFYSVGIGQISSEVPQNLSASRPQDRQFILSSKKLLLSDSGFYLCAWSIPTSYNEQFFGPGTRLTVL.

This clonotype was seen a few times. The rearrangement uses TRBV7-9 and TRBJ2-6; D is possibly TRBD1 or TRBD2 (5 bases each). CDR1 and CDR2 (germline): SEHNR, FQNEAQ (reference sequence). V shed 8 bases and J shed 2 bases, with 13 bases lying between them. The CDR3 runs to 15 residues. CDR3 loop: CASGVEGPGANVLTF. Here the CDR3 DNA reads TGTGCCAGCGGGGTTGAGGGGCCTGGGGCCAACGTCCTGACTTTC.

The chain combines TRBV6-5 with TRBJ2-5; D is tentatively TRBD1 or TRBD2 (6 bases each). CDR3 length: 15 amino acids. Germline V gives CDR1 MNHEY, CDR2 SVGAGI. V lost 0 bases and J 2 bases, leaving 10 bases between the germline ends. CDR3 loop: CASSYSGGLQETQYF. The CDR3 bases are TGTGCCAGCAGTTACTCAGGGGGGCTTCAAGAGACCCAGTACTTC.

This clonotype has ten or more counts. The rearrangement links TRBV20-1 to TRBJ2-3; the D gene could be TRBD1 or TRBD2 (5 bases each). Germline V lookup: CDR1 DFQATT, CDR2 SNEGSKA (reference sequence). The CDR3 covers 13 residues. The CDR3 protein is CRGLGESTDTQYF. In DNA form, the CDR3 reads TGCAGGGGGCTCGGGGAAAGCACAGATACGCAGTATTTT.

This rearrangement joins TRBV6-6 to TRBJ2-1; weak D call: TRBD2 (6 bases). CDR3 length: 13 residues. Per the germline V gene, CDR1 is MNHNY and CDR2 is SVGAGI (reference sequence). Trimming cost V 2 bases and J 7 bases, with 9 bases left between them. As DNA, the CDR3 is TGTGCCAGCAGTTACGTCGCGGGGAATGAGCAGTTCTTC. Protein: CASSYVAGNEQFF.

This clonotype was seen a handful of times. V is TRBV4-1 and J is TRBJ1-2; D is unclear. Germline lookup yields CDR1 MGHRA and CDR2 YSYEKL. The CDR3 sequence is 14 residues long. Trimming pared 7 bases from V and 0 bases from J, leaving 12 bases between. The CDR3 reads CASTEAWTNYGYTF. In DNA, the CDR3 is TGCGCCAGCACCGAGGCCTGGACTAACTATGGCTACACCTTC.

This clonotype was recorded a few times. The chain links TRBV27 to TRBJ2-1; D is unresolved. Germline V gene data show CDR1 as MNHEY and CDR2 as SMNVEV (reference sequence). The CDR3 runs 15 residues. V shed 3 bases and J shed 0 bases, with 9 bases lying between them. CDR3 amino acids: CASSFSVSSYNEQFF. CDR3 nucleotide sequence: TGTGCCAGCAGTTTTTCGGTGAGCTCCTACAATGAGCAGTTCTTC.

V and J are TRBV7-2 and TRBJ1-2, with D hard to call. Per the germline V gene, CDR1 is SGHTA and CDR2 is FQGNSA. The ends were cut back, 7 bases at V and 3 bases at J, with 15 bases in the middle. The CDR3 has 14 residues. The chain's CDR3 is CASTTPGRDYGYTF. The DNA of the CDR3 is TGTGCCAGCACCACCCCCGGGAGGGACTATGGCTACACCTTC.

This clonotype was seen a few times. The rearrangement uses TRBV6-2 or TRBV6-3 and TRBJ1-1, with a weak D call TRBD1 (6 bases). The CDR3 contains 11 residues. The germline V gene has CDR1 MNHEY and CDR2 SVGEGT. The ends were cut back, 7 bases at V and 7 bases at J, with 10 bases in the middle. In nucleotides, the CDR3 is TGTGCCAGCAAACAGGGTATTGAAGCTTTCTTT. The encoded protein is CASKQGIEAFF.

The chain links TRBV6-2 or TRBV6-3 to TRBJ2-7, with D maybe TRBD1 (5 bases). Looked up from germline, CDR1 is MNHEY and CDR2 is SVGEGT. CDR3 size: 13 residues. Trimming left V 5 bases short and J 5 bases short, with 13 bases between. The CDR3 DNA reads TGTGCCAGCAGTCAAGGGGCGATTGACGAGCAGTACTTC. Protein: CASSQGAIDEQYF.

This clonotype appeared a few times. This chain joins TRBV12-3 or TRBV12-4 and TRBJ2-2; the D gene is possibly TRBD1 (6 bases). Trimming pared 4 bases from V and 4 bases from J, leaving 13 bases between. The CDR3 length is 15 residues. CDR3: CASSSPGDLTGELFF. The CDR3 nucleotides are TGTGCCAGCAGTTCGCCAGGGGACCTCACCGGGGAGCTGTTTTTT.

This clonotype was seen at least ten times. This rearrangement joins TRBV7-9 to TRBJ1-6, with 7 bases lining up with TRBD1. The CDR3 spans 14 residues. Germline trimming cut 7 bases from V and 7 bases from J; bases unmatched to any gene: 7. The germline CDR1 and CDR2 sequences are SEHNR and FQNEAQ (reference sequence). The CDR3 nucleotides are TGTGCCAGCAATGCCGGGACAGAGAATTCACCCCTCCACTTT. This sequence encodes CASNAGTENSPLHF.

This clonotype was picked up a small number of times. CDR3: CASSYLGGSNQPQHF. In DNA, the CDR3 is TGTGCCAGCAGTTACTTGGGTGGGAGCAATCAGCCCCAGCATTTT. V gene TRBV6-5 combines with J gene TRBJ1-5; D call uncertain. CDR1 and CDR2 from the germline V gene are MNHEY and SVGAGI. V gave up 1 base and J gave up 1 base, with 8 bases separating them. The CDR3 loop spans 15 amino acids.

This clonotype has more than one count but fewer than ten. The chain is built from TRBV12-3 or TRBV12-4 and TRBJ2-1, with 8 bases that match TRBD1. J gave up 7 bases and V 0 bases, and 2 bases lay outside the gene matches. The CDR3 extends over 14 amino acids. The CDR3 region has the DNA TGTGCCAGCAGTTTAGCTAGGACAGGGAATGAGCAGTTCTTC. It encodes CASSLARTGNEQFF.

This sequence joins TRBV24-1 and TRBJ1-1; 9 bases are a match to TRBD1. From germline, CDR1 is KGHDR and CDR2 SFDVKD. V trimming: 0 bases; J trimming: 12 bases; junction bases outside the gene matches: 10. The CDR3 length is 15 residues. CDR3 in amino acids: CATSDLQGDRELTFF. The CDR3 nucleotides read TGTGCCACCAGTGATTTGCAGGGGGACAGGGAGTTGACTTTCTTT.

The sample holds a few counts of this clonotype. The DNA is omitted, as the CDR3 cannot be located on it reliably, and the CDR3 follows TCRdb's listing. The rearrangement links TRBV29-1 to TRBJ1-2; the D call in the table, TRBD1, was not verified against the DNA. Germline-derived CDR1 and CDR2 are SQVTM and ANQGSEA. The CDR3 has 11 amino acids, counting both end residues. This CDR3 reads CSVARGATPAF.

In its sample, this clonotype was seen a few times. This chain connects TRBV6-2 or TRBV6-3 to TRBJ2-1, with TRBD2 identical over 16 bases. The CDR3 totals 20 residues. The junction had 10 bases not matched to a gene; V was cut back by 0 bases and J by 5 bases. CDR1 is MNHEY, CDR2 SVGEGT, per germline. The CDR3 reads CASSYSRGLAGGPRNNEQFF. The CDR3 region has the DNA TGTGCCAGCAGTTACTCGAGGGGACTAGCGGGAGGGCCTCGAAACAATGAGCAGTTCTTC.

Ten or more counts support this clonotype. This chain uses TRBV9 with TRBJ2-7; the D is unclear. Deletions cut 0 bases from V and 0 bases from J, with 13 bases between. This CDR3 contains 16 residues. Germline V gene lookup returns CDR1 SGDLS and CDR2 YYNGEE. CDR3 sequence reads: CASSVGHGSFSYEQYF. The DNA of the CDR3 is TGTGCCAGCAGCGTAGGACACGGGTCCTTCTCCTACGAGCAGTACTTC. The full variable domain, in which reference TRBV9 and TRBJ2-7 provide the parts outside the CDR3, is DSGVTQTPKHLITATGQRVTLRCSPRSGDLSVYWYQQSLDQGLQFLIQYYNGEERAKGNILERFSAQQFPDLHSELNLSSLELGDSALYFCASSVGHGSFSYEQYFGPGTRLTVT.